This TCR beta chain was sequenced in a study of kidney transplant recipient with SARS-CoV-2 infection (dated by TCRdb to 2020 to 2023). Reading the germline V gene (reference sequence) gives CDR1 DFQATT and CDR2 SNEGSKA. From the cysteine through the phenylalanine, the CDR3 covers 15 amino acids. CDR3 DNA is the only sequence kept; it has 45 bases, read in frame from the first base. A note on this clonotype: Its antigen remains unidentified. Relative to the germline gene, one junction end is altered; a read error may explain this.

The sequencer listed for this sample is Illumina MiSeq. Profiling of the peripheral T cell repertoire was carried out for human TCRbeta genes. Regarding the original processing steps: To account for variability over time, differences in clonotype abundance were tested using beta-binomial modelling. Clonotypes that had expanded were screened against the ImmuneCODE reference database of SARS-CoV-2-associated TCRs and mapped onto regions of the viral genome. Additional repertoire analyses examined TRBV gene usage, CDR3 length, CDR3 amino acid overlap between time points, distributions of clonotype abundance, and Jaccard similarity. TCRdb ran its own pipeline on the public reads, namely fastp trimming at Q25 and MiXCR clone calling, and kept in-frame beta chains. Every entry covers one CDR3 protein and lists the most common genes and DNA from its rows. Clone size and V and J calls follow TCRdb, not the original study. Recorded for this sample are 200,000 to 250,000 distinct CDR3 sequences; 25% to 30% of them occurred a single time. The biggest ten clones account for around 7.8% of the sample.

What the time point label conveys for this sample: pre-pandemic baseline sample and day 111 after first positive SARS-CoV-2 test. This TCR was sampled from a male patient aged 25-45 years who had COVID-19 and was a kidney transplant recipient. Some T cells may derive from the graft donor when a transplant has been performed. The V and J genes are TRBV20-1 and TRBJ2-7; 7 middle bases align to TRBD1. The sequences come from a blood sample, collected at baseline and between days 110 and 120 from a kidney transplant recipient. The CDR3 loop reads CSARVEDRRPYGQYF. The nucleotide sequence is given as TGCAGTGCTAGAGTTGAGGACAGGCGACCCTACGGGCAGTACTTC.